This T cell receptor beta chain comes out of a study of blood T cells in healthy people across ages. The overall study: About one barcoded beta molecule per two T cells came from capture by template switching. Study conclusions and caveats: Observed TCR beta diversity per million T cells went down as age went up. This fall followed a roughly linear course with age.

Every participating donor contributed roughly 10 milliliters of peripheral blood through a draw. With respect to this clonotype: Its antigen remains unknown.

A second PCR of about 7 to 11 cycles used a sample-barcoded 5' primer and a J-beta primer mix. TCRdb recomputed calls from the 5' RACE reads with MiXCR, one row per CDR3 protein. The sample gives under 1,000,000 distinct CDR3 sequences, 35% to 40% of which show up once; roughly 13% is in the top ten. The CDR3 totals 17 residues. Trimming stripped 3 bases from V and 4 bases from J, with 19 bases between. CDR1 and CDR2 (germline): DFQATT, SNEGSKA (reference sequence). The clonotype comes from a man between 18 and 35 years old in good health. Input material: blood. The chain is built from TRBV20-1 and TRBJ1-6; D is possibly TRBD1 (5 bases). CDR3 residues: CSASVGARATYNSPLHF. CDR3 bases: TGCAGTGCTAGTGTAGGGGCTCGAGCTACATATAATTCACCCCTCCACTTT.